Below, 18 T cell receptor beta chains from the same sample are listed, as sequenced in a study of cytomegalovirus exposure and HLA in healthy donors. Researchers ran the PCR with 60 Vbeta and 13 Jbeta primers. Some clones are missing from TCRdb's copy, which holds only in-frame ones; the method was immunoSEQ multiplex PCR. The table has roughly 100,000 clones, around 72% seen once. Sequencing input: PBMCs. The receptors shown here come from a man aged 25-45 years in good health and CMV-seronegative.

This clone was found a few times. The chain couples TRBV5-5 to TRBJ2-7; the D is unclear. The V gene's germline CDR1 is SGHKS and CDR2 YYEKEE (reference sequence). CDR3 length equals 13 residues. V was cut by 4 bases and J by 0 bases, with 8 bases left in between. The DNA for the CDR3 is TGTGCCAGCAGCCTGGACGGCTCCTACGAGCAGTACTTC. This gives the protein CASSLDGSYEQYF.

This chain joins TRBV5-5 and TRBJ2-3; D gene ambiguous. There are 13 residues in the CDR3. Germline-derived CDR1 and CDR2 are SGHKS and YYEKEE (reference sequence). V lost 4 bases and J lost 6, with 12 bases in between. CDR3 DNA: TGTGCCAGCAGCATTCTGACTGGGGATACGCAGTATTTT. Translated: CASSILTGDTQYF.

The chain is built from TRBV7-6 and TRBJ1-4; TRBD1 agrees at 7 bases. The CDR3 totals 13 residues. With V trimmed by 5 bases and J by 6 bases, 3 bases remained unmatched. CDR1 SGHVS and CDR2 FNYEAQ come from the germline V gene. The CDR3 reads CASSPGTDEKLFF. For the CDR3, the DNA is TGTGCCAGCAGCCCGGGGACAGATGAAAAACTGTTTTTT.

The chain employs TRBV25-1 and TRBJ1-1; a possible D gene is TRBD1 (5 bases). V was pared by 6 bases and J by 2 bases, with 13 bases between. Per the germline V gene, CDR1 is MGHDK and CDR2 is SYGVNS. The length of the CDR3 is 14 residues. CDR3 region: CASSPGGANTEAFF. CDR3 DNA: TGTGCCAGCAGCCCCGGCGGGGCAAACACTGAAGCTTTCTTT.

The J gene is TRBJ2-1, the V gene TRBV4-3; 7 nucleotides match TRBD2. The CDR3 is made up of 16 amino acids. V was pared by 1 base and J by 8 bases, with 11 bases of the junction left unmatched. CDR1 is LGHNA and CDR2 is YSLEER in the germline V gene. In DNA, the CDR3 is TGCGCCAGCAGCCAAGGGTCTGGCGGGGGTAGCGATGAGCAGTTCTTC. Its translation is CASSQGSGGGSDEQFF.

This sequence joins TRBV7-6 and TRBJ2-7; the D gene is possibly TRBD1 (5 bases). The CDR3 totals 16 residues. Germline V gene sequence: CDR1 SGHVS, CDR2 FNYEAQ. V lost 2 bases to trimming and J lost 2 bases, with 16 bases between them. The CDR3 sequence is CASSLTPSPGTYEQYF. CDR3 DNA: TGTGCCAGCAGCTTAACTCCCTCCCCAGGGACCTACGAGCAGTACTTC.

The chain recombines TRBV5-1 with TRBJ1-3; D gene ambiguous. The CDR3 covers 16 residues. The V end lost 0 bases, the J end lost 0 bases, and 10 bases lay between the germline ends. Germline V lookup: CDR1 SGHRS, CDR2 YFSETQ. The CDR3 DNA follows: TGCGCCAGCAGCTTGGCCGGGTCAGACTCTGGAAACACCATATATTTT. Translation gives CASSLAGSDSGNTIYF.

This clone appeared once. The chain joins TRBV28 to TRBJ1-2, with TRBD1 matching over 9 bases. Trimming took 4 bases from V and 3 from J; bases not matched to a gene: 6. The germline gives CDR1 MDHEN, CDR2 SYDVKM. The CDR3 covers 15 residues. In nucleotides, the CDR3 is TGTGCCAGCAGTTCAGGGACAGGGCGTTACTATGGCTACACCTTC. Translating gives CASSSGTGRYYGYTF.

The rearrangement joins TRBV6-1 to TRBJ1-5; D uncertain. Germline V gives CDR1 MNHNS, CDR2 SASEGT. The CDR3 length is 14 residues. Trimming took off 7 bases at V and 0 bases at J, with 10 bases between the two ends. In DNA, the CDR3 is TGTGCCAGCACCCGTCGGGATAGCAATCAGCCCCAGCATTTT. This sequence encodes CASTRRDSNQPQHF.

This clone was observed once. This rearrangement joins TRBV19 to TRBJ1-5, with TRBD1 matching over 10 bases. The junction had 1 base not matched to a gene; V was cut back by 3 bases and J by 2 bases. The CDR3 has 15 residues. Per germline, CDR1 LNHDA and CDR2 SQIVND (reference sequence). The CDR3 spells CASSMDRGGNQPQHF. The CDR3 DNA sequence: TGTGCCAGTAGTATGGACAGGGGGGGCAATCAGCCCCAGCATTTT.

The rearrangement links TRBV19 to TRBJ2-1; D is ambiguous. V was pared by 3 bases and J by 10 bases, with 13 bases between. Germline V CDR1 and CDR2: LNHDA, SQIVND (reference sequence). The CDR3 loop spans 13 amino acids. The CDR3 DNA sequence: TGTGCCAGTAGTATCAGGCCTTATAGGGAGCAGTTCTTC. It codes for CASSIRPYREQFF. Full variable domain (missing parts from reference TRBV19 and TRBJ2-1): DGGITQSPKYLFRKEGQNVTLSCEQNLNHDAMYWYRQDPGQGLRLIYYSQIVNDFQKGDIAEGYSVSREKKESFPLTVTSAQKNPTAFYLCASSIRPYREQFFGPGTRLTVL.

V usage is TRBV4-2 and J usage is TRBJ2-1, with 8 bases lining up with TRBD1. Germline assignment: CDR1 LGHNA and CDR2 YNFKEQ. Losses at the gene ends were 0 bases for V and 8 bases for J; bases not matched to a gene: 9. CDR3 length equals 16 residues. CDR3 loop: CASSQDVAAGGDEQFF. CDR3 coding DNA: TGTGCCAGCAGCCAAGATGTGGCGGCAGGGGGCGATGAGCAGTTCTTC.

This rearrangement joins TRBV28 to TRBJ2-7; 8 bases map to TRBD1. The CDR3 has 16 amino acids. The V segment lost 5 bases and the J segment 5 bases; nucleotides outside the gene matches: 14. CDR1 MDHEN and CDR2 SYDVKM come from the germline V gene. CDR3 protein: CASSPFGQGRHDEQYF. CDR3 bases: TGTGCCAGCAGTCCCTTCGGACAGGGCCGCCACGACGAGCAGTACTTC.

The rearrangement links TRBV15 to TRBJ2-7; 12 positions agree with TRBD1. There are 16 residues in the CDR3. Germline values: CDR1 LNHNV, CDR2 YYDKDF (reference sequence). J lost 6 bases, V lost 1 base, and 7 bases had no gene match. The CDR3 region is CATSRAGQGARAEQYF. CDR3 nucleotides: TGTGCCACCAGCAGAGCGGGACAGGGGGCGCGAGCCGAGCAGTACTTC.

The chain links TRBV4-3 to TRBJ1-2; 7 nucleotides align to TRBD1. Germline V gives CDR1 LGHNA, CDR2 YSLEER. Trimming took 4 bases from V and 4 from J; bases not matched to a gene: 9. This CDR3 spans 15 amino acids. CDR3 nucleotide sequence: TGCGCCAGCAGCCCCTCCGGGACAGATCCCTATGGCTACACCTTC. It is translated as CASSPSGTDPYGYTF.

The J gene is TRBJ2-5, the V gene TRBV10-3, with 10 bases that match TRBD2. The V gene's germline CDR1 is ENHRY and CDR2 SYGVKD. Trimming removed 8 bases from V and 5 bases from J; junction bases left unmatched: 8. This CDR3 region has 14 residues. The CDR3 region is CAIGASGGAETQYF. The CDR3 region has the DNA TGTGCCATCGGTGCCAGCGGGGGGGCGGAGACCCAGTACTTC.

The V and J genes are TRBV28 and TRBJ1-5; D remains ambiguous. This CDR3 has 15 amino acids. Germline CDR1 MDHEN, CDR2 SYDVKM. Trimming shortened V by 6 bases and J by 0 bases, and 12 bases separated the two germline ends. The CDR3: CASRSPMSSNQPQHF. Written as DNA, the CDR3 is TGTGCCAGCAGGTCCCCAATGAGTAGCAATCAGCCCCAGCATTTT.

This chain uses TRBV5-4 with TRBJ2-4; TRBD1 aligns across 10 bases. Germline loops: CDR1 SGHNT, CDR2 YYREEE (reference sequence). With V trimmed by 3 bases and J by 6 bases, 9 bases remained unmatched. The length of the CDR3 is 16 residues. This chain's CDR3 is CASSSGIRDRGNIQYF. CDR3 in DNA: TGTGCCAGCAGCTCCGGGATCCGGGACAGGGGAAACATTCAGTACTTC. Drawing the rest from reference TRBV5-4 and TRBJ2-4, the complete variable domain is ETGVTQSPTHLIKTRGQQVTLRCSSQSGHNTVSWYQQALGQGPQFIFQYYREEENGRGNFPPRFSGLQFPNYSSELNVNALELDDSALYLCASSSGIRDRGNIQYFGAGTRLSVL.